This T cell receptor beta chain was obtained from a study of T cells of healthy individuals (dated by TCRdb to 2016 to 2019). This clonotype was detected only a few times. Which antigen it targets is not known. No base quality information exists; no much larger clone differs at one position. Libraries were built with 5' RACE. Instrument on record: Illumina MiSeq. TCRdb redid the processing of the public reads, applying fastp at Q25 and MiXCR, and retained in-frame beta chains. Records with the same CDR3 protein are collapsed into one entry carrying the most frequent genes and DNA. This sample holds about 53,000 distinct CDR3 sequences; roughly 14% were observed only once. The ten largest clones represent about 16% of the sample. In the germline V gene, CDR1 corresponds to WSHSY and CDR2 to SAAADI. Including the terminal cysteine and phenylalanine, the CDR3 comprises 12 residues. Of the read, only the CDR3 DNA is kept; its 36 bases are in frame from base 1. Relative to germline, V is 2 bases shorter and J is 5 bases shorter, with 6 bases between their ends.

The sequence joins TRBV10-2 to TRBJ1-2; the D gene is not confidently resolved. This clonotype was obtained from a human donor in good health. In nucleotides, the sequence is TGCGCCAGCAGTGAGGGCGCATATGGCTACACCTTC. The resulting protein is CASSEGAYGYTF.